These 24 T cell receptor beta chains were sequenced from one sample in a study of CD8 T cells in Susac syndrome. When the RNA was reverse transcribed, random hexamers were used with an input of about 0.5 to 1 ug. TCRdb used MiXCR to reprocess the immunoSEQ multiplex PCR reads, holding one entry per CDR3 protein. This table has 150,000 or so distinct CDR3 sequences, around 95% appearing once. The sequencing sample was made of CD8+ T cells from PBMCs. These receptors came from a human donor with multiple sclerosis.

The chain combines TRBV5-6 with TRBJ1-2; 11 bases are shared with TRBD1. This CDR3 comprises 14 residues. V shed 2 bases, J shed 6 bases, and the junction held 3 bases outside the gene matches. The germline gives CDR1 SGHDT, CDR2 YYEEEE. The CDR3 sequence is CASSLGQGADGYTF. CDR3 nucleotide sequence: TGTGCCAGCAGCTTAGGACAGGGGGCAGATGGCTACACCTTC.

The V call is TRBV12-3 or TRBV12-4, the J call TRBJ1-1, with D perhaps TRBD1 (6 bases). V dropped 6 bases and J dropped 4 bases, with 9 bases sitting between them. The CDR3 has 12 residues. DNA of the CDR3: TGTGCCAGCAGGGACAGAGGCACTGAAGCTTTCTTT. It specifies CASRDRGTEAFF.

This clonotype has a single count. The J gene is TRBJ2-7, the V gene TRBV4-3, with D perhaps being TRBD1 or TRBD2 (5 bases each). The germline CDR1 and CDR2 sequences are LGHNA and YSLEER. The CDR3 covers 16 residues. V lost 1 base and J 1 base, leaving 14 bases between the germline ends. CDR3 protein: CASSQAYGTESYEQYF. The CDR3 nucleotides are TGCGCCAGCAGCCAAGCTTACGGGACGGAGTCCTACGAGCAGTACTTC.

The chain employs TRBV3-1 and TRBJ1-2, with D possibly TRBD1 on 5 matching bases. From germline, CDR1 is LGHDT and CDR2 YNNKEL (reference sequence). The CDR3 covers 16 residues. The ends were cut back, 3 bases at V and 2 bases at J, with 16 bases in the middle. This CDR3 reads CASSQKTARLNYGYTF. CDR3 nucleotide sequence: TGTGCCAGCAGCCAGAAGACAGCGAGGTTAAACTATGGCTACACCTTC.

The chain recombines TRBV27 with TRBJ2-7; the match to TRBD1 covers 8 bases. The CDR3 runs to 13 residues. The ends lost 2 bases at V and 5 bases at J; junction bases unmatched: 2. The germline CDR1 and CDR2 sequences are MNHEY and SMNVEV (reference sequence). The CDR3 reads CASSLPTGDEQYF. DNA of the CDR3: TGTGCCAGCAGTTTACCGACAGGGGACGAGCAGTACTTC.

The J gene is TRBJ1-5, the V gene TRBV9, with unresolved D. There are 14 residues in the CDR3. Germline V lookup: CDR1 SGDLS, CDR2 YYNGEE. The V end lost 0 bases, the J end lost 2 bases, and 6 bases lay between the germline ends. Here the CDR3 reads CASSVGAGNQPQHF. The CDR3, as DNA: TGTGCCAGCAGCGTAGGGGCAGGCAATCAGCCCCAGCATTTT. The full variable domain, in which reference TRBV9 and TRBJ1-5 provide the parts outside the CDR3, is DSGVTQTPKHLITATGQRVTLRCSPRSGDLSVYWYQQSLDQGLQFLIQYYNGEERAKGNILERFSAQQFPDLHSELNLSSLELGDSALYFCASSVGAGNQPQHFGDGTRLSIL.

This chain uses TRBV30 with TRBJ2-1; a weak D match, TRBD2 (5 bases). Germline values: CDR1 GTSNPN, CDR2 SVGIG (reference sequence). V lost 4 bases and J 0 bases, leaving 10 bases between the germline ends. The CDR3 is made up of 14 amino acids. The CDR3 region is CAWKRLSSYNEQFF. CDR3 DNA sequence: TGTGCCTGGAAGCGGCTGAGCTCCTACAATGAGCAGTTCTTC.

The V gene is TRBV11-2, the J gene TRBJ2-5; D tentatively reads TRBD1 or TRBD2 (5 bases each). From germline, CDR1 is SGHAT and CDR2 FQNNGV. Trimming stripped 5 bases from V and 5 bases from J, with 21 bases between. This CDR3 region has 16 residues. CDR3 loop: CASSRDPGRSWETQYF. Written as DNA, the CDR3 is TGTGCCAGCAGCCGTGATCCGGGACGCAGCTGGGAGACCCAGTACTTC.

The V call is TRBV2, the J call TRBJ2-3, with a weak D call TRBD2 (6 bases). The ends were cut back, 8 bases at V and 5 bases at J, with 17 bases in the middle. Germline V gene data show CDR1 as SNHLY and CDR2 as FYNNEI. There are 14 residues in the CDR3. The CDR3 bases are TGTGCCAGCCCCAAGGGCCGGAGGGGAGATACGCAGTATTTT. Residues: CASPKGRRGDTQYF.

The genes are TRBV27 and TRBJ2-1; D tentatively reads TRBD1 or TRBD2 (6 bases each). The V end was cut by 2 bases, the J end by 8 bases, with 7 bases between. Per germline, CDR1 MNHEY and CDR2 SMNVEV (reference sequence). The CDR3 loop spans 12 amino acids. CDR3 nucleotides: TGTGCCAGCAGTTTAAGGGGGGATGAGCAGTTCTTC. It translates to CASSLRGDEQFF.

This clonotype was observed once. The CDR3 DNA sequence: TGCAGCGTTCTTGACGCCGAGGACAGGGGGTCAGCCTCACCCCTCCACTTT. Amino acid sequence: CSVLDAEDRGSASPLHF. The rearrangement links TRBV29-1 to TRBJ1-6, with 10 bases that match TRBD1. The V gene end was trimmed by 5 bases and the J gene end by 10 bases; junction bases not matched to a gene: 17. The CDR3 runs to 17 residues. Germline V gene data show CDR1 as SQVTM and CDR2 as ANQGSEA.

The chain joins TRBV9 to TRBJ2-5; D call uncertain. The V end lost 0 bases, the J end lost 5 bases, and 8 bases lay between the germline ends. The CDR3 loop spans 13 amino acids. Germline-derived CDR1 and CDR2 are SGDLS and YYNGEE. This chain's CDR3 is CASSVGMKETQYF. CDR3 nucleotide sequence: TGTGCCAGCAGCGTAGGGATGAAGGAGACCCAGTACTTC. Drawing the rest from reference TRBV9 and TRBJ2-5, the complete variable domain is DSGVTQTPKHLITATGQRVTLRCSPRSGDLSVYWYQQSLDQGLQFLIQYYNGEERAKGNILERFSAQQFPDLHSELNLSSLELGDSALYFCASSVGMKETQYFGPGTRLLVL.

This clonotype appeared a single time. This chain links TRBV28 with TRBJ2-7; D is possibly TRBD1 or TRBD2 (5 bases each). This CDR3 has 11 residues. With 5 bases removed from V and 7 bases from J, the gap between germline ends came to 9 bases. The germline V gene has CDR1 MDHEN and CDR2 SYDVKM. The CDR3 sequence is CASSDEGEQYF. In DNA form, the CDR3 reads TGTGCCAGCAGTGACGAGGGGGAGCAGTACTTC.

This chain connects TRBV15 to TRBJ1-1; TRBD1 aligns across 9 bases. After removal of 1 base from V and 3 bases from J, the junction contained 0 bases not matched to a gene. In germline, CDR1 is LNHNV, CDR2 YYDKDF (reference sequence). The CDR3 has 14 amino acids. CDR3 nucleotides: TGTGCCACCAGCAGAGGGACAGGGGACACTGAAGCTTTCTTT. This gives the protein CATSRGTGDTEAFF.

The chain's CDR3 is CASSAGGGPDNEQFF. The CDR3 nucleotides read TGTGCCAGCAGCGCCGGCGGGGGGCCCGACAATGAGCAGTTCTTC. This chain connects TRBV9 to TRBJ2-1; 8 bases align to TRBD2. V was pared by 3 bases and J by 5 bases, with 7 bases of the junction left unmatched. The CDR3 runs to 15 residues. Per the germline V gene, CDR1 is SGDLS and CDR2 is YYNGEE.

The gene calls are TRBV7-9 and TRBJ1-5; 7 bases are shared with TRBD1. Germline V CDR1 and CDR2: SEHNR, FQNEAQ (reference sequence). The V segment lost 8 bases and the J segment 8 bases; nucleotides outside the gene matches: 12. The CDR3 covers 14 residues. The CDR3 spells CASGRQGVREPQHF. The CDR3 DNA reads TGTGCCAGCGGACGACAGGGAGTGAGGGAGCCCCAGCATTTT.

This sequence joins TRBV7-9 and TRBJ2-3; D remains ambiguous. The CDR3 contains 15 residues. Trimming pared 5 bases from V and 2 bases from J, leaving 14 bases between. Germline CDR1 reads SEHNR; CDR2 reads FQNEAQ (reference sequence). The CDR3 DNA follows: TGTGCCAGCAGCGTCCGGGCGGAACTCACAGATACGCAGTATTTT. Protein: CASSVRAELTDTQYF.

DNA for the CDR3: TGTGCCTGGAGTAATAACAGGGGAAGCAATCAGCCCCAGCATTTT. This codes for CAWSNNRGSNQPQHF. V usage is TRBV30 and J usage is TRBJ1-5; 7 nucleotides match TRBD1. The trim removed 2 bases at V and 1 base at J, leaving 5 bases unmatched. This CDR3 spans 15 amino acids. Germline CDR1 reads GTSNPN; CDR2 reads SVGIG (reference sequence).

The chain couples TRBV9 to TRBJ2-2, with 11 bases fitting TRBD2. With V trimmed by 0 bases and J by 8 bases, 18 bases remained unmatched. The CDR3 extends over 20 amino acids. Looked up from germline, CDR1 is SGDLS and CDR2 is YYNGEE. The CDR3 is CASSVEWASGGLRFGGELFF. CDR3 DNA sequence: TGTGCCAGCAGCGTAGAGTGGGCTAGCGGGGGGCTTAGGTTCGGTGGGGAGCTGTTTTTT. The full variable domain, with the rest looked up from reference TRBV9 and TRBJ2-2, is DSGVTQTPKHLITATGQRVTLRCSPRSGDLSVYWYQQSLDQGLQFLIQYYNGEERAKGNILERFSAQQFPDLHSELNLSSLELGDSALYFCASSVEWASGGLRFGGELFFGEGSRLTVL.

The rearrangement joins TRBV3-1 to TRBJ2-7; the D gene could be TRBD1 or TRBD2 (5 bases each). Germline V gives CDR1 LGHDT, CDR2 YNNKEL (reference sequence). The CDR3 is 16 residues long. V was trimmed by 5 bases and J by 1 base, leaving 18 bases between them. The CDR3 reads CASSKGWGLRSYEQYF. The CDR3 nucleotides are TGTGCCAGCAGCAAAGGATGGGGGTTAAGGTCCTACGAGCAGTACTTC.

The rearrangement joins TRBV20-1 to TRBJ2-7; 7 nucleotides line up with TRBD2. Germline V lookup: CDR1 DFQATT, CDR2 SNEGSKA (reference sequence). This CDR3 comprises 16 residues. J was trimmed by 3 bases and V by 1 base; bases with no gene match: 12. The CDR3 bases are TGCAGTGCTAGAGGTGAGAGAAGCGGGGATCGCTACGAGCAGTACTTC. It yields the protein CSARGERSGDRYEQYF.

The chain recombines TRBV6-6 with TRBJ2-3; D is unclear. The CDR3 runs to 15 residues. V lost 0 bases and J 2 bases, leaving 9 bases between the germline ends. Germline V gene lookup returns CDR1 MNHNY and CDR2 SVGAGI (reference sequence). In DNA form, the CDR3 reads TGTGCCAGCAGTTACTCGCACGGCTCCACAGATACGCAGTATTTT. Translation gives CASSYSHGSTDTQYF.

This clonotype appeared a single time. The chain couples TRBV4-1 to TRBJ2-1, with a tentative D call TRBD1 (6 bases). CDR1 MGHRA and CDR2 YSYEKL come from the germline V gene. There are 12 residues in the CDR3. With 7 bases removed from V and 8 bases from J, the gap between germline ends came to 12 bases. As DNA, the CDR3 is TGCGCCAGCAACCGAGGGGGATATGAGCAGTTCTTC. Its translation is CASNRGGYEQFF.

This chain joins TRBV15 and TRBJ1-2; 12 nucleotides match TRBD1. CDR1 is LNHNV and CDR2 is YYDKDF in the germline V gene (reference sequence). The CDR3 totals 17 residues. After removal of 5 bases from V and 2 bases from J, the junction contained 9 bases not matched to a gene. CDR3 in amino acids: CATSQGWGQGANYGYTF. Here the CDR3 DNA reads TGTGCCACCAGCCAGGGGTGGGGACAGGGGGCAAACTATGGCTACACCTTC.